This entry is about one TCR beta chain. This sample is drawn from a study of blood T cell repertoires in COVID-19. Study at large: Acute and convalescent COVID-19 samples came from the United States, Italy and Spain. T cells, B-cell-depleted T cells, or PBMCs provided the cDNA or gDNA that served as material.

Source study methods: Using reference gene primer amplification, nucleated cell counts were estimated. Sequencing used immunoSEQ multiplex PCR; TCRdb keeps in-frame clones, though not all of them. V and J calls and clone size follow that table, whereas D and trimming were derived from the DNA. The sample consists of about 100,000 clones, 87% of them appearing once. V was pared by 2 bases and J by 5 bases, with 19 bases of the junction left unmatched. Germline lookup yields CDR1 SGHVS and CDR2 FQNEAQ. CDR3 size: 22 residues. The sample taken for sequencing was peripheral blood. This sequence originates from a man aged 50 to 60 with acute or convalescent COVID-19. The gene calls are TRBV7-8 and TRBJ2-3; 16 bases line up with TRBD2. The CDR3, as DNA: TGTGCCAGCAGCTTAAAAATGGGACTAGCGGGAGGGAGGGACCCGGGGGAAGATACGCAGTATTTT. Protein: CASSLKMGLAGGRDPGEDTQYF.